This T cell receptor beta chain was captured in a study of T cell responses to AZD1222 COVID-19 vaccine. Study-wide points: There were mostly white British donors and more females than males, and clonal diversity was possibly underestimated.

Notes on this clone: The antigen is unknown.

The repertoire was sequenced with immunoSEQ multiplex PCR; TCRdb's copy has only in-frame clones and lacks some. This sample yields 45,000 to 60,000 clones, of which roughly 87% are seen a single time; less than 5% belongs to the top ten. Here the sequenced sample was peripheral blood, taken on day 0 of AZD1222 vaccination. The sequence was collected from an adult in good health.

The CDR3 DNA reads TGTGCCAGTAGTATAGATCCCACTTCGCCTGAAGCTTTCTTT. Protein product: CASSIDPTSPEAFF. This chain links TRBV19 with TRBJ1-1, with no clear D. Germline V CDR1 and CDR2: LNHDA, SQIVND (reference sequence). Trimming stripped 0 bases from V and 6 bases from J, with 11 bases between. The length of the CDR3 is 14 residues.